The subject of this entry is one T cell receptor beta chain. What it recognizes is unknown. CDR1 and CDR2 from the germline V gene are SGHTS and YDEGEE. The CDR3 extends over 16 amino acids. Trimming cost V 4 bases and J 4 bases, with 15 bases left between them. These data are taken from a study of T cells after yellow fever vaccination. Each CDR3 protein is one row after TCRdb ran MiXCR on the 5' RACE reads. The repertoire holds under 150,000 distinct CDR3 sequences, with approximately 7.7% as singletons. Study-wide results and caveats: Weaker overall, the secondary response nonetheless peaked faster (day 5 versus 15).

Sequenced material: CD4+ T cells sorted from PBMCs, taken 5 days after the yellow fever booster vaccination. J is TRBJ2-6 and V is TRBV5-8; D is undetermined. This clonotype was sampled from a young man who received the YFV17D yellow fever vaccine. The CDR3 protein is CASSPGAGVGANVLTF. The DNA for the CDR3 is TGTGCCAGCAGCCCCGGCGCTGGGGTCGGGGCCAACGTCCTGACTTTC. The full variable domain, its missing parts supplied by reference TRBV5-8 and TRBJ2-6, is EAGVTQSPTHLIKTRGQQATLRCSPISGHTSVYWYQQALGLGLQFLLWYDEGEERNRGNFPPRFSGRQFPNYSSELNVNALELEDSALYLCASSPGAGVGANVLTFGAGSRLTVL.